These 14 T cell receptor beta chains were sequenced from one sample in a study of OX40 agonist ivuxolimab in advanced cancers. Method: immunoSEQ multiplex PCR; TCRdb's copy keeps in-frame clones and lacks some. The sample has 9,500 to 15,000 clones; approximately 70% are singletons. Sample: CD4+ or CD8+ T cells sorted from blood, taken in a trial of the OX40 agonist ivuxolimab. These receptors were obtained from an adult with an advanced solid tumor such as melanoma, head and neck, liver or kidney cancer.

The chain links TRBV6-6 to TRBJ1-4; a possible D gene is TRBD1 (5 bases). V shed 0 bases and J shed 8 bases, with 16 bases lying between them. CDR1 and CDR2 from the germline V gene are MNHNY and SVGAGI (reference sequence). The CDR3 totals 16 residues. CDR3 coding DNA: TGTGCCAGCAGTTACTCGATGAGGGGATGGAGCGAAAAACTGTTTTTT. Its translation: CASSYSMRGWSEKLFF.

The genes are TRBV7-8 and TRBJ1-2; 7 bases map to TRBD1. Per the germline V gene, CDR1 is SGHVS and CDR2 is FQNEAQ. The CDR3 runs to 15 residues. With 5 bases clipped from V and 2 bases from J, the junction kept 8 bases outside the gene matches. The CDR3 DNA follows: TGTGCCAGCAGCGCCCAACAGGGGTTGAACTATGGCTACACCTTC. It specifies CASSAQQGLNYGYTF.

V usage is TRBV19 and J usage is TRBJ2-1, with TRBD2 matching 11 bases. The CDR3 length is 16 residues. Germline values: CDR1 LNHDA, CDR2 SQIVND (reference sequence). V was clipped by 5 bases and J by 4 bases; unmatched bases: 7. CDR3 coding DNA: TGTGCCAGTAGTCTAGGGGGACTAGCGGTTTACAATGAGCAGTTCTTC. Translating gives CASSLGGLAVYNEQFF.

This clone was seen only a few times. The rearrangement uses TRBV29-1 and TRBJ2-7; D is unclear. Germline V gene sequence: CDR1 SQVTM, CDR2 ANQGSEA. CDR3 size: 13 residues. V lost 2 bases and J 0 bases, leaving 8 bases between the germline ends. The CDR3 nucleotides read TGCAGCGTTGAACGGCTTGACTCCTACGAGCAGTACTTC. Encoded protein: CSVERLDSYEQYF.

This chain uses TRBV21-1 with TRBJ1-3. TRBV21-1 counts as a pseudogene. The CDR3 extends over 15 amino acids. The CDR3 sequence is CASSKVAYSGNTIYF. For the CDR3, the DNA is TGTGCCAGCAGCAAAGTTGCCTACTCTGGAAACACCATATATTTT.

The rearrangement joins TRBV28 to TRBJ2-3, with 16 bases aligning to TRBD2. CDR1 and CDR2 from the germline V gene are MDHEN and SYDVKM. This CDR3 contains 19 residues. The V gene end was trimmed by 2 bases and the J gene end by 0 bases; junction bases not matched to a gene: 5. The CDR3 here is CASSLGGGLAGGSTDTQYF. The CDR3 DNA reads as TGTGCCAGCAGTTTAGGGGGGGGACTAGCGGGAGGGAGCACAGATACGCAGTATTTT. The variable domain in full, completed from reference TRBV28 and TRBJ2-3, reads DVKVTQSSRYLVKRTGEKVFLECVQDMDHENMFWYRQDPGLGLRLIYFSYDVKMKEKGDIPEGYSVSREKKERFSLILESASTNQTSMYLCASSLGGGLAGGSTDTQYFGPGTRLTVL.

The chain carries TRBV7-9 and TRBJ1-1; TRBD1 might be the D (5 bases). V was shortened by 4 bases and J by 10 bases, with 16 bases between the two germline ends. CDR1 and CDR2 from the germline V gene are SEHNR and FQNEAQ (reference sequence). The CDR3 is 13 residues long. CDR3 nucleotide sequence: TGTGCCAGCAGCTCTACACTACCCGGGGGAGCTTTCTTT. This sequence encodes CASSSTLPGGAFF.

This clone has only a few counts. Other DNA sequences in this sample translate to the same CDR3. This chain connects TRBV6-5 to TRBJ2-5; 8 bases are shared with TRBD2. CDR1 and CDR2 from the germline V gene are MNHEY and SVGAGI. The CDR3 runs 14 residues. The junction had 10 bases not matched to a gene; V was cut back by 8 bases and J by 5 bases. The DNA of the CDR3 is TGTGCCAGCTCTCCGGGACTAGGGGTTGAGACCCAGTACTTC. Protein product: CASSPGLGVETQYF.

The rearrangement joins TRBV7-9 to TRBJ2-7; no firm D call. CDR1 is SEHNR, CDR2 FQNEAQ, per germline (reference sequence). CDR3 length equals 12 residues. V lost 3 bases to trimming and J lost 6 bases, with 9 bases between them. CDR3 DNA: TGTGCCAGCAGCTTCGGAGACACCGAGCAGTACTTC. It yields the protein CASSFGDTEQYF.

This sequence joins TRBV19 and TRBJ2-2; D may be TRBD2 (5 bases). This CDR3 region has 15 residues. Per germline, CDR1 LNHDA and CDR2 SQIVND (reference sequence). Trimming left V 8 bases short and J 2 bases short, with 15 bases between. The CDR3 sequence is CASEDPAVNTGELFF. The CDR3 DNA follows: TGTGCCAGTGAAGACCCAGCGGTAAACACCGGGGAGCTGTTTTTT. The whole variable domain, remainder taken from reference TRBV19 and TRBJ2-2, is DGGITQSPKYLFRKEGQNVTLSCEQNLNHDAMYWYRQDPGQGLRLIYYSQIVNDFQKGDIAEGYSVSREKKESFPLTVTSAQKNPTAFYLCASEDPAVNTGELFFGEGSRLTVL.

This chain connects TRBV4-2 to TRBJ2-1; D perhaps matches TRBD1 (6 bases). Between the trimmed V and J ends, which lost 2 bases and 0 bases, there was a span of 17 bases. Germline CDR1 LGHNA, CDR2 YNFKEQ. CDR3 size: 18 residues. In DNA form, the CDR3 reads TGTGCCAGCAGCCAACGTGCTGCAGGGGAACCCTCCTACAATGAGCAGTTCTTC. It translates to CASSQRAAGEPSYNEQFF.

The rearrangement uses TRBV2 and TRBJ1-5; D remains ambiguous. This CDR3 has 17 residues. Trimming cost V 1 base and J 3 bases, with 16 bases left between them. Germline lookup yields CDR1 SNHLY and CDR2 FYNNEI. The CDR3, as DNA: TGTGCCAGCAGTGAAGGGAGATCGGGATTGAACAATCAGCCCCAGCATTTT. The encoded protein is CASSEGRSGLNNQPQHF. Together with reference TRBV2 and TRBJ1-5, the CDR3 gives the full variable domain: EPEVTQTPSHQVTQMGQEVILRCVPISNHLYFYWYRQILGQKVEFLVSFYNNEISEKSEIFDDQFSVERPDGSNFTLKIRSTKLEDSAMYFCASSEGRSGLNNQPQHFGDGTRLSIL.

This clone is medium-sized. This chain connects TRBV11-2 to TRBJ1-6; unclear D gene. Germline assignment: CDR1 SGHAT and CDR2 FQNNGV. Trimming shortened V by 1 base and J by 6 bases, and 16 bases separated the two germline ends. This CDR3 comprises 17 residues. The CDR3: CASSLAGFGKSNSPLHF. The CDR3 DNA is TGTGCCAGCAGCTTAGCGGGTTTCGGAAAGTCTAATTCACCCCTCCACTTT.

The chain is built from TRBV19 and TRBJ1-5, with no clear D. V was cut by 3 bases and J by 4 bases, with 13 bases left in between. The V gene's germline CDR1 is LNHDA and CDR2 SQIVND (reference sequence). The CDR3 extends over 15 amino acids. The CDR3 bases are TGTGCCAGTAGTATGCAGGACGGTAGAAATCAGCCCCAGCATTTT. Translating it yields CASSMQDGRNQPQHF.